This is a list of T cell receptor beta chains from one sample in a study of CD8+ T cells in alopecia areata. Repertoires were generated with immunoSEQ multiplex PCR, while TCRdb's copy carries only in-frame clones and drops some. The table shows around 100,000 clones, with 60% occurring only once. The sample here was CD8+ T cells sorted from blood, taken between weeks 55 and 65, from a patient treated with tofacitinib. All receptors come from a human donor with alopecia areata. The conserved cysteine and the conserved F or W are not part of the CDR3 here.

J gene,V gene,CDR3 protein
TRBJ1-4,TRBV29-1,SAGQGINEKLF
TRBJ1-1,TRBV4-2,ASRGSVGTEAF
TRBJ1-1,TRBV6-4,ASSGQGTEAF
TRBJ2-3,TRBV29-1,SVEVGAPDTQY
TRBJ2-1,TRBV27,ASSSSGEQF
TRBJ2-3,TRBV5-6,ASSLGRAAQY
TRBJ2-3,TRBV13,ASSGRDLPTDTQY
TRBJ1-4,TRBV29-1,SAAPSGGWEKLF
TRBJ1-1,TRBV30,AWSWGSDTEAF
TRBJ1-5,TRBV27,ASSHRAGDPLGQPQH
TRBJ1-1,TRBV13,ASSSDSTNTEAF
TRBJ2-5,TRBV6-5,ASSDYRGRETQY
TRBJ2-4,TRBV7-9,ASSSKTGDIQY
TRBJ2-5,TRBV4-1,ASSLTWALKTQY
TRBJ2-7,TRBV29-1,SVEVGTASYEQY
TRBJ2-2,TRBV5-1,ASSPRTGTIFTGELF
TRBJ2-3,TRBV27,ASSGVSTSTDTQY
TRBJ1-2,TRBV4-2,ASSHPGQGPGGYT
TRBJ1-2,TRBV6-5,ASSGDNYGYT
TRBJ1-2,TRBV6-1,ASSGQDAITYGYT
TRBJ1-5,TRBV27,ASSLGGGMAQH
TRBJ2-4,TRBV4-2,ASSQRRDVEAKNIQY
TRBJ1-2,TRBV29-1,SVELGESLYT
TRBJ2-1,TRBV7-3,ASSLVLSGTTNEQF
TRBJ2-2,TRBV29-1,SVEGGGTGPTGELF
TRBJ2-7,TRBV13,ASSWRGLDARDEQY
TRBJ1-5,TRBV27,ASSLYLNQPQH
TRBJ1-1,TRBV9,ASGGLGGAF
TRBJ2-7,TRBV7-9,ASSLRTGPSYEQY